Shown below are 29 T cell receptor beta chains from a single sample sequenced in a study of cytomegalovirus exposure and HLA in healthy donors. The PCR had 60 Vbeta and 13 Jbeta primers. Libraries were prepared by immunoSEQ multiplex PCR; TCRdb keeps only in-frame clonotypes and omits some of them. Recorded for this sample: some 76,000 clones. Sample: PBMCs. The receptor source for this set is a female donor in good health and CMV-seropositive.

The rearrangement joins TRBV9 to TRBJ1-1; D is unclear. The V end lost 3 bases, the J end lost 1 base, and 4 bases lay between the germline ends. The germline gives CDR1 SGDLS, CDR2 YYNGEE. The CDR3 covers 12 residues. The CDR3 nucleotides are TGTGCCAGCAGCGACAAGAACACTGAAGCTTTCTTT. Its translation: CASSDKNTEAFF.

This chain links TRBV27 with TRBJ2-1, with 9 positions matching TRBD1. This CDR3 region has 15 residues. Germline CDR1 and CDR2: MNHEY and SMNVEV (reference sequence). V lost 6 bases and J lost 5; bases outside the gene matches: 8. CDR3 region: CASSPGTGSDNEQFF. CDR3 DNA: TGTGCCAGCAGCCCCGGGACAGGGTCCGACAATGAGCAGTTCTTC.

This chain uses TRBV5-1 with TRBJ1-6; weak D call: TRBD1 (6 bases). V shed 5 bases and J shed 13 bases, with 19 bases lying between them. The germline V gene encodes CDR1 SGHRS and CDR2 YFSETQ. The CDR3 loop spans 14 amino acids. CDR3 DNA: TGCGCCAGCAGTCGGACGGGACAAAGTTCTCCCCTCCACTTT. The encoded protein is CASSRTGQSSPLHF.

The gene calls are TRBV2 and TRBJ2-7; the D gene is possibly TRBD2 (5 bases). This CDR3 has 14 amino acids. Trimming cost V 4 bases and J 6 bases, with 16 bases left between them. The V gene's germline CDR1 is SNHLY and CDR2 FYNNEI. As DNA, the CDR3 is TGTGCCAGCAGTGGAGAGGCAGGAGGAGTCGAGCAGTACTTC. Its protein product is CASSGEAGGVEQYF.

The chain links TRBV18 to TRBJ1-3; TRBD1 matches 10 bases. Germline-derived CDR1 and CDR2 are KGHSH and LQKENI. Trimming took 4 bases from V and 0 from J; bases not matched to a gene: 9. This CDR3 is 18 amino acids long. CDR3 in DNA: TGTGCCAGCTCACTATACTCCGGGACAGGGGACTCTGGAAACACCATATATTTT. Protein: CASSLYSGTGDSGNTIYF.

The chain combines TRBV10-3 with TRBJ2-3; 12 nucleotides line up with TRBD2. The CDR3 loop spans 16 amino acids. Unmatched junction bases numbered 9, after V lost 6 bases and J lost 5 bases. From germline, CDR1 is ENHRY and CDR2 SYGVKD. The CDR3: CAISSGLAGGGDTQYF. CDR3 DNA: TGTGCCATCAGCAGTGGGCTAGCGGGAGGGGGAGATACGCAGTATTTT.

The chain employs TRBV28 and TRBJ2-7; 7 bases map to TRBD1. V shed 3 bases, J shed 2 bases, and the junction held 16 bases outside the gene matches. Looked up from germline, CDR1 is MDHEN and CDR2 is SYDVKM. The CDR3 totals 18 residues. The CDR3, as DNA: TGTGCCAGCAGTTTCGGTCGTTTGGGAACAGGGGTAACCTACGAGCAGTACTTC. It is translated as CASSFGRLGTGVTYEQYF.

The V call is TRBV4-3, the J call TRBJ2-1; maybe TRBD2 (6 bases). V was pared by 0 bases and J by 5 bases, with 14 bases between. The length of the CDR3 is 16 residues. Germline V CDR1 and CDR2: LGHNA, YSLEER. DNA for the CDR3: TGCGCCAGCAGCCAAGATTGGGGGACTTCGGACAATGAGCAGTTCTTC. Its translation is CASSQDWGTSDNEQFF.

As for this clone: An end of the junction does not agree with germline; a read error may underlie this. The same CDR3 can be traced to other DNA sequences in this sample. The J gene is TRBJ1-6, the V gene TRBV9; D gene unclear. Germline CDR1 and CDR2: SGDLS and YYNGEE. CDR3 length: 16 residues. Written as DNA, the CDR3 is TGTGCCAGCAGCGTATCCGAGGGAGAGGGTAATTCACCCCTACACTTT. Translated, it gives CASSVSEGEGNSPLHF.

The chain combines TRBV7-9 with TRBJ1-2; D possibly corresponds to TRBD1 (5 bases). In germline, CDR1 is SEHNR, CDR2 FQNEAQ (reference sequence). With 5 bases removed from V and 12 bases from J, the gap between germline ends came to 13 bases. This CDR3 region has 11 residues. CDR3 residues: CASSPGGGNTF. The CDR3 DNA is TGTGCCAGCAGCCCCGGGGGAGGAAACACCTTC.

The gene calls are TRBV28 and TRBJ1-1; maybe TRBD1 (6 bases). This CDR3 contains 17 residues. Trimming took off 6 bases at V and 5 bases at J, with 25 bases between the two ends. The germline V gene has CDR1 MDHEN and CDR2 SYDVKM. The CDR3 nucleotides read TGTGCCAGCAGCAGTTTGGCGTCAGGGGTGTTGGGGACTGAAGCTTTCTTT. Amino acid sequence: CASSSLASGVLGTEAFF.

This chain uses TRBV4-3 with TRBJ1-4, with D possibly being TRBD1 (5 bases). CDR1 LGHNA and CDR2 YSLEER come from the germline V gene. Trimming removed 5 bases at V and 6 bases at J, with 19 bases between. The CDR3 extends over 16 amino acids. CDR3 loop: CASSNQIMGEDEKLFF. For the CDR3, the DNA is TGCGCCAGCAGCAACCAAATTATGGGGGAGGATGAAAAACTGTTTTTT.

V gene TRBV7-9 combines with J gene TRBJ1-4, with D perhaps matching TRBD1 (5 bases). Trimming left V 4 bases short and J 0 bases short, with 12 bases between. The V gene's germline CDR1 is SEHNR and CDR2 FQNEAQ (reference sequence). CDR3 length: 16 amino acids. The CDR3 DNA reads as TGTGCCAGCAGCTCCGGGACTCTCGCAACTAATGAAAAACTGTTTTTT. It yields the protein CASSSGTLATNEKLFF.

The V gene is TRBV18, the J gene TRBJ2-7, with TRBD2 matching 11 bases. This CDR3 contains 14 residues. V trimming: 3 bases; J trimming: 5 bases; junction bases outside the gene matches: 3. Germline V gives CDR1 KGHSH, CDR2 LQKENI. Here the CDR3 reads CASSPTSGSNEQYF. The DNA of the CDR3 is TGTGCCAGCTCACCCACTAGCGGGAGCAACGAGCAGTACTTC.

The chain recombines TRBV6-5 with TRBJ1-2, with D perhaps matching TRBD1 (5 bases). The germline CDR1 and CDR2 sequences are MNHEY and SVGAGI. This CDR3 is built from 13 residues. V lost 2 bases and J lost 5, with 9 bases in between. CDR3 nucleotide sequence: TGTGCCAGCAGTTACGGCAGGGAATATGGCTACACCTTC. This gives the protein CASSYGREYGYTF.

This sequence joins TRBV10-1 and TRBJ1-1, with 10 bases that match TRBD1. The CDR3 sequence is 15 residues long. Germline V lookup: CDR1 WNHNN, CDR2 SYGVQD (reference sequence). V lost 6 bases to trimming and J lost 5 bases; unmatched junction nucleotides: 9. CDR3 in amino acids: CASRQRQGADTEAFF. The CDR3 DNA follows: TGCGCCAGCAGACAGAGACAGGGGGCGGATACTGAAGCTTTCTTT.

The V call is TRBV4-3, the J call TRBJ2-3; 10 positions match TRBD1. The germline CDR1 and CDR2 sequences are LGHNA and YSLEER. The CDR3 has 18 amino acids. V was clipped by 3 bases and J by 2 bases; unmatched bases: 11. CDR3 residues: CASSQGQGKRGTTDTQYF. CDR3 bases: TGCGCCAGCAGCCAGGGACAGGGGAAGCGGGGGACCACAGATACGCAGTATTTT.

The rearrangement uses TRBV29-1 and TRBJ1-1; D is uncertain. The V gene's germline CDR1 is SQVTM and CDR2 ANQGSEA. The V gene lost 5 bases and the J gene lost 1 base, with 11 bases spanning the gap. This CDR3 is built from 13 residues. CDR3 sequence: CSVIKQPNTEAFF. CDR3 nucleotides: TGCAGCGTTATTAAACAGCCGAACACTGAAGCTTTCTTT.

CDR3 nucleotides: TGTGCCAGCAGTTATAATAATTCACCCCTCCACTTT. Its translation is CASSYNNSPLHF. The rearrangement joins TRBV28 to TRBJ1-6; no reliable D call. The V and J ends lost 4 bases and 5 bases respectively, with 3 bases between them. Germline V gives CDR1 MDHEN, CDR2 SYDVKM. The CDR3 sequence is 12 residues long.

The rearrangement joins TRBV28 to TRBJ2-3, with TRBD2 matching over 8 bases. CDR1 and CDR2 (germline): MDHEN, SYDVKM. The CDR3 spans 14 residues. The trim removed 8 bases at V and 5 bases at J, leaving 9 bases unmatched. CDR3 residues: CASRSGLAGDTQYF. The CDR3 bases are TGTGCCAGCCGTTCGGGTCTAGCGGGAGATACGCAGTATTTT.

The CDR3 sequence is CSAGSRLQDTEAFF. In DNA form, the CDR3 reads TGCAGCGCGGGTTCGAGGCTACAGGACACTGAAGCTTTCTTT. The chain is built from TRBV29-1 and TRBJ1-1; D might be TRBD1 (5 bases). Germline assignment: CDR1 SQVTM and CDR2 ANQGSEA. V lost 7 bases and J 3 bases, leaving 18 bases between the germline ends. CDR3 length: 14 residues.

This chain uses TRBV7-3 with TRBJ2-2, with 7 bases lining up with TRBD2. The CDR3 runs to 15 residues. Losses at the gene ends were 1 base for V and 4 bases for J; bases not matched to a gene: 3. CDR1 is SGHTA and CDR2 is FQGTGA in the germline V gene. The CDR3 DNA sequence: TGTGCCAGCAGCTTAAGCGGGAGCGTCACCGGGGAGCTGTTTTTT. As protein: CASSLSGSVTGELFF.

V usage is TRBV29-1 and J usage is TRBJ2-7; TRBD1 aligns across 7 bases. V trimming: 6 bases; J trimming: 4 bases; junction bases outside the gene matches: 15. Looked up from germline, CDR1 is SQVTM and CDR2 is ANQGSEA. The CDR3 extends over 15 amino acids. DNA of the CDR3: TGCAGCGTCCAAACTCCGGGGACAGTTAATTACGAGCAGTACTTC. This gives the protein CSVQTPGTVNYEQYF.

The rearrangement uses TRBV7-8 and TRBJ1-1; tentative D call: TRBD1 (5 bases). Germline V gene sequence: CDR1 SGHVS, CDR2 FQNEAQ. V was clipped by 10 bases and J by 0 bases, with 15 bases between them. The CDR3 runs to 14 residues. CDR3 amino acids: CATSAGNMNTEAFF. In nucleotides, the CDR3 is TGTGCCACGTCGGCAGGGAACATGAACACTGAAGCTTTCTTT.

This chain links TRBV7-2 with TRBJ2-7, with D uncertain. The CDR3 has 12 amino acids. The ends were cut back, 4 bases at V and 3 bases at J, with 7 bases in the middle. Per germline, CDR1 SGHTA and CDR2 FQGNSA. The CDR3 region has the DNA TGTGCCAGCAGCTCGTACATCTACGAGCAGTACTTC. Its translation: CASSSYIYEQYF.

The rearrangement joins TRBV18 to TRBJ1-4; 8 bases fit TRBD1. Germline V gives CDR1 KGHSH, CDR2 LQKENI. There are 16 residues in the CDR3. The V and J ends lost 4 bases and 5 bases, in that order; junction bases with no gene match: 9. The CDR3 is CASSLEGQAANEKLFF. The CDR3, as DNA: TGTGCCAGCTCACTAGAGGGACAGGCCGCAAATGAAAAACTGTTTTTT.

The J gene is TRBJ2-7, the V gene TRBV6-5; TRBD2 agrees at 9 bases. The ends lost 4 bases at V and 1 base at J; junction bases unmatched: 5. CDR1 is MNHEY, CDR2 SVGAGI, per germline. The CDR3 length is 15 residues. The CDR3 loop reads CASSFGAGGSYEQYF. The CDR3 DNA sequence: TGTGCCAGCAGTTTTGGGGCGGGGGGGTCCTACGAGCAGTACTTC.

The chain is built from TRBV18 and TRBJ1-2; a possible D gene is TRBD1 (6 bases). The CDR3 is made up of 14 amino acids. Trimming pared 2 bases from V and 6 bases from J, leaving 13 bases between. Per germline, CDR1 KGHSH and CDR2 LQKENI. The CDR3 DNA follows: TGTGCCAGCTCACCAATCGGACAGTTGGATGGCTACACCTTC. Its protein product is CASSPIGQLDGYTF.

As concerns this clone: One junction end disagrees with the germline gene, perhaps due to a read error. The same CDR3 can be traced to other DNA sequences in this sample. The chain has TRBV7-9 and TRBJ1-6; unclear D gene. CDR3 length equals 17 residues. CDR1 and CDR2 from the germline V gene are SEHNR and FQNEAQ (reference sequence). CDR3 DNA: TGTGCCAGCAGCTTAAATCCAATGAGACTTGTTAATTCACCCCTACACTTT. The encoded protein is CASSLNPMRLVNSPLHF.